One sample yielded the 21 T cell receptor beta chains listed below, sequenced in a study of blood T cells in healthy people across ages (dated by TCRdb to about 2015). Library preparation was by 5' RACE. TCRdb lists the instrument as Illumina HiSeq 2500. A second PCR of roughly 6 to 11 cycles was run with a J-beta primer mix and a sample-barcoded 5' primer. TCRdb passed the public sequencing reads through fastp at Q25 and MiXCR, retaining productive beta sequences. All rows with the same CDR3 protein become a single entry with the most common DNA and genes. The sample data list about 720,000 distinct CDR3 sequences, and over 20% of these were observed just once. The top ten clones comprise approximately 20% of the sample. The sequencing input was blood. These receptors all come from a man aged 65-85 years in good health.

In the case of this clonotype: Sequence at one end of the junction differs from germline and may be a read error. The chain recombines TRBV3-1 with TRBJ1-6; D is ambiguous. CDR3 length equals 13 residues. Germline CDR1 is LGHDT and CDR2 is YNNKEL (reference sequence). The DNA of the CDR3 is TGTGCCAGCAGCCAAGTAGGAGGTTCACCCCCCCACTTT. It specifies CASSQVGGSPPHF.

This clonotype has just a few counts. This chain connects TRBV6-5 to TRBJ2-1; 11 nucleotides line up with TRBD1. Trimming cost V 6 bases and J 0 bases; bases outside gene matches: 10. In germline, CDR1 is MNHEY, CDR2 SVGAGI. The CDR3 totals 18 residues. CDR3 nucleotide sequence: TGTGCCAGCAGCCGGACAGGGGGCCACCCCAGCTCCTACAATGAGCAGTTCTTC. Protein: CASSRTGGHPSSYNEQFF.

The chain is built from TRBV28 and TRBJ2-7; TRBD1 aligns across 9 bases. Judging by the DNA end, TRBJ2-1 fits better; the J call may be wrong. Germline loops: CDR1 MDHEN, CDR2 SYDVKM. The CDR3 spans 17 residues. The CDR3 here is CASSLIGLGQGPSEQFF. CDR3 coding DNA: TGTGCCAGCAGTTTAATAGGCTTGGGACAGGGTCCTAGTGAGCAGTTCTTC.

The rearrangement uses TRBV7-2 and TRBJ1-1, with TRBD1 matching over 9 bases. Unmatched junction bases numbered 4, after V lost 3 bases and J lost 5 bases. CDR1 and CDR2 from the germline V gene are SGHTA and FQGNSA. The CDR3 has 14 residues. This CDR3 is CASSFNRGRTEAFF. CDR3 sequence (DNA): TGTGCCAGCAGCTTCAACAGGGGGCGGACTGAAGCTTTCTTT.

The chain uses TRBV20-1 and TRBJ2-5; possible D gene TRBD2, 6 bases. The length of the CDR3 is 12 residues. V shed 6 bases and J shed 1 base, with 9 bases lying between them. Per germline, CDR1 DFQATT and CDR2 SNEGSKA (reference sequence). The chain's CDR3 is CSAGGFQETQYF. CDR3 coding DNA: TGCAGTGCCGGGGGATTCCAAGAGACCCAGTACTTC.

This clonotype has a handful of counts. V and J are TRBV29-1 and TRBJ1-2; no clear D. There are 13 residues in the CDR3. V was pared by 3 bases and J by 3 bases, with 11 bases between. Germline V lookup: CDR1 SQVTM, CDR2 ANQGSEA. The CDR3, as DNA: TGCAGCGTTGATTTACGGACGGACTATGGCTACACCTTC. Translation: CSVDLRTDYGYTF.

The chain combines TRBV5-1 with TRBJ1-1, with TRBD1 matching over 8 bases. CDR1 is SGHRS and CDR2 is YFSETQ in the germline V gene. Trimming removed 4 bases from V and 4 bases from J; junction bases left unmatched: 9. The CDR3 is made up of 15 amino acids. CDR3 in DNA: TGCGCCAGCAGCCAGGACAGGGTGGGTGGCACTGAAGCTTTCTTT. Its translation: CASSQDRVGGTEAFF. The whole variable domain, remainder taken from reference TRBV5-1 and TRBJ1-1, is KAGVTQTPRYLIKTRGQQVTLSCSPISGHRSVSWYQQTPGQGLQFLFEYFSETQRNKGNFPGRFSGRQFSNSRSEMNVSTLELGDSALYLCASSQDRVGGTEAFFGQGTRLTVV.

The rearrangement joins TRBV4-2 to TRBJ2-1, with D perhaps assigned TRBD1 or TRBD2 (5 bases each). Germline V lookup: CDR1 LGHNA, CDR2 YNFKEQ. V was trimmed by 2 bases and J by 8 bases, leaving 10 bases between them. This CDR3 region has 13 residues. CDR3 sequence: CASSQLRDHEQFF. In DNA form, the CDR3 reads TGTGCCAGCAGCCAACTGAGGGACCATGAGCAGTTCTTC.

Concerning this clonotype: A single base separates this from a much larger clone, so it may be a read error. J is TRBJ1-1 and V is TRBV7-9, with 11 bases identical to TRBD1. CDR1 and CDR2 from the germline V gene are SEHNR and FQNEAQ (reference sequence). There are 15 residues in the CDR3. V shed 5 bases, J shed 5 bases, and the junction held 7 bases outside the gene matches. The CDR3 DNA reads as TGTGCCAGCAGCCCCCCGGACAGGGGGCGGACTGAAGCTTTCTTT. It translates to CASSPPDRGRTEAFF.

Only a few counts were recorded for this clonotype. The chain employs TRBV20-1 and TRBJ1-5; D call uncertain. The CDR3 extends over 13 amino acids. V dropped 5 bases and J dropped 0 bases, with 8 bases sitting between them. Germline V lookup: CDR1 DFQATT, CDR2 SNEGSKA (reference sequence). CDR3 coding DNA: TGCAGTGCTCAGTTTTATAGCAATCAGCCCCAGCATTTT. Translated: CSAQFYSNQPQHF.

The chain combines TRBV5-1 with TRBJ1-1, with D unresolved. The germline V and J ends were trimmed by 4 bases and 4 bases, with 11 bases remaining between them. This CDR3 contains 13 residues. Looked up from germline, CDR1 is SGHRS and CDR2 is YFSETQ. The chain's CDR3 is CASSRLGGTEAFF. Written as DNA, the CDR3 is TGCGCCAGCAGCCGCCTGGGCGGCACTGAAGCTTTCTTT.

This chain joins TRBV29-1 and TRBJ2-7, with TRBD1 as a possible D gene (6 bases). There are 11 residues in the CDR3. The germline V gene encodes CDR1 SQVTM and CDR2 ANQGSEA. The V gene lost 5 bases and the J gene lost 6 bases, with 11 bases spanning the gap. CDR3 DNA sequence: TGCAGCGTTCTCACAGGGATCGAGCAGTACTTC. Protein product: CSVLTGIEQYF.

This clonotype was seen a handful of times. This sequence joins TRBV4-2 and TRBJ1-5, with D unresolved. From germline, CDR1 is LGHNA and CDR2 YNFKEQ. This CDR3 region has 16 residues. Between the trimmed V and J ends, which lost 0 bases and 0 bases, there was a span of 9 bases. The CDR3 sequence: CASSQDAGYSNQPQHF. For the CDR3, the DNA is TGTGCCAGCAGCCAAGATGCGGGGTATAGCAATCAGCCCCAGCATTTT.

In its sample, this clonotype was seen many times. This sequence joins TRBV12-3 or TRBV12-4 and TRBJ2-5, with a weak D call TRBD2 (5 bases). Trimming left V 7 bases short and J 5 bases short, with 14 bases between. The CDR3 is 13 amino acids. CDR3 region: CASTSGSWETQYF. CDR3 coding DNA: TGTGCCAGCACCTCGGGGAGTTGGGAGACCCAGTACTTC.

The chain has TRBV6-6 and TRBJ2-5; 9 bases agree with TRBD2. The CDR3 extends over 16 amino acids. The germline gives CDR1 MNHNY, CDR2 SVGAGI (reference sequence). With 2 bases clipped from V and 4 bases from J, the junction kept 8 bases outside the gene matches. The CDR3, as DNA: TGTGCCAGCAGTTACCCTGGCGGGAGGGCGATAGAGACCCAGTACTTC. Encoded protein: CASSYPGGRAIETQYF.

The chain joins TRBV5-1 to TRBJ1-1; weak D call: TRBD1 (5 bases). This CDR3 contains 15 residues. The germline gives CDR1 SGHRS, CDR2 YFSETQ. V shed 4 bases and J shed 4 bases, with 17 bases lying between them. The CDR3 nucleotides are TGCGCCAGCAGCCGGTCCGGGGCGCCGGGCACTGAAGCTTTCTTT. This gives the protein CASSRSGAPGTEAFF. Full variable domain (remainder filled in from reference TRBV5-1 and TRBJ1-1): KAGVTQTPRYLIKTRGQQVTLSCSPISGHRSVSWYQQTPGQGLQFLFEYFSETQRNKGNFPGRFSGRQFSNSRSEMNVSTLELGDSALYLCASSRSGAPGTEAFFGQGTRLTVV.

The V and J genes are TRBV20-1 and TRBJ2-1; 10 bases match TRBD2. The CDR3 loop spans 14 amino acids. Germline V gene data show CDR1 as DFQATT and CDR2 as SNEGSKA (reference sequence). Trimming removed 4 bases from V and 6 bases from J; junction bases left unmatched: 6. CDR3 protein: CSATPGLATNEQFF. Here the CDR3 DNA reads TGCAGTGCTACTCCGGGACTAGCGACCAATGAGCAGTTCTTC.

The chain is built from TRBV20-1 and TRBJ2-3; possibly TRBD2 for D (6 bases). CDR3 length: 15 residues. From germline, CDR1 is DFQATT and CDR2 SNEGSKA (reference sequence). V lost 0 bases and J lost 2, with 12 bases in between. CDR3: CSARDPTSPTDTQYF. CDR3 in DNA: TGCAGTGCTAGAGATCCCACTAGCCCCACAGATACGCAGTATTTT.

This clonotype showed up just a few times. The chain couples TRBV25-1 to TRBJ2-5, with a weak D call TRBD1 (5 bases). Germline V gene data show CDR1 as MGHDK and CDR2 as SYGVNS. This CDR3 is 12 amino acids long. V lost 5 bases and J 4 bases, leaving 8 bases between the germline ends. This chain's CDR3 is CASSKGPETQYF. CDR3 in DNA: TGTGCCAGCAGTAAGGGGCCAGAGACCCAGTACTTC.

The chain has TRBV7-2 and TRBJ2-5; maybe TRBD1 (6 bases). The V and J ends lost 2 bases and 5 bases respectively, with 9 bases between them. Germline values: CDR1 SGHTA, CDR2 FQGNSA. This CDR3 comprises 13 residues. The CDR3 DNA reads TGTGCCAGCAGCTTAAGGGGGTTTGAGACCCAGTACTTC. This encodes CASSLRGFETQYF.

The sample holds a few counts of this clonotype. V is TRBV18 and J is TRBJ2-1; a weak D match, TRBD2 (6 bases). The CDR3 is made up of 15 amino acids. The germline gives CDR1 KGHSH, CDR2 LQKENI. Trimming removed 3 bases at V and 4 bases at J, with 13 bases between. The CDR3 DNA is TGTGCCAGCTCACCGCTAACGGGGGTTTACAATGAGCAGTTCTTC. Protein sequence: CASSPLTGVYNEQFF.